This TCR beta chain was observed in a study of T-cell reconstitution after alpha-beta-depleted transplantation in children. The library targeted TCRbeta and was prepared with unique molecular identifiers. MiXCR, applied by TCRdb to the PCR reads, yields one record per CDR3 protein. The profile shows about 340,000 distinct CDR3 sequences, about 16% of them singletons. Whole-study results and caveats: T-cell counts and diversity at one year following transplant were attributed mainly to newly produced T cells.

This clonotype appeared many times. Antigen specificity is unknown. The CDR3 covers 16 residues. Germline assignment: CDR1 SGHTA and CDR2 FQGNSA. V was clipped by 5 bases and J by 6 bases, with 21 bases between them. The specimen was PBMCs, mostly from graft donor cells, collected 360 days after TCRalphabeta/CD19-depleted stem cell transplant. The TCR comes from a male patient aged 2-15 years who had a stem cell transplant for acute lymphoblastic leukemia, so the T cells may come from the graft donor. The chain couples TRBV7-2 to TRBJ2-3; possible D gene TRBD1, 6 bases. The CDR3 here is CASSRPRTVSEDTQYF. The CDR3 DNA reads as TGTGCCAGCAGCCGTCCCAGGACAGTGAGCGAGGATACGCAGTATTTT.